This T cell receptor beta chain was retrieved from a study of cytomegalovirus exposure and HLA in healthy donors. The wider study: An earlier analysis found some 100 million unique TCR beta sequences from approximately 200 million T cells.

On this clone: Its antigen is as yet unknown.

Germline V gene sequence: CDR1 SGHTA, CDR2 FQGNSA. Trimming at V came to 5 bases and at J to 9 bases, leaving 4 bases not matched to a gene. The CDR3 is 13 residues long. PCR amplification relied on 60 Vbeta primers (plus 13 Jbeta primers). Clones were sequenced by immunoSEQ multiplex PCR, and TCRdb holds only the in-frame ones, with some missing. The sample has over 100,000 clones, under 85% seen once; the top ten hold around 8%. Overall study findings and caveats: Sequencing depth across donors, presence/absence analyses assumed, was roughly uniform.

The sequencing input was PBMCs. The chain recombines TRBV7-2 with TRBJ1-6, with 7 bases matching TRBD1. The TCR comes from a man aged 35 to 55 in good health and CMV-seronegative. Here the CDR3 DNA reads TGTGCCAGCAGCCCCCGACAGGGTTCACCCCTCCACTTT. Translation gives CASSPRQGSPLHF.